The 18 T cell receptor beta chains below were found in one sample sequenced in a study of shared clonotypes between healthy human individuals. Clones were sequenced by immunoSEQ multiplex PCR, and TCRdb holds only the in-frame ones, with some missing. The profile shows some 2,100,000 clones, under 95% of them singletons. Naivety among CD8 cells was defined by CD45RO negativity and positive CCR7 selection, thereby excluding terminally differentiated effector memory CD45RA+ cells. Sequenced input: naive CD8+ T cells from PBMCs. Every receptor here comes from a man aged 18-30 years in good health. Some clones in this sample may be carry-over from other donors' samples.

This clone was observed a single time. J is TRBJ1-3 and V is TRBV13; D perhaps matches TRBD1 (5 bases). This CDR3 region has 15 residues. V was clipped by 1 base and J by 0 bases, with 7 bases between them. The germline V gene encodes CDR1 PRHDT and CDR2 FYEKMQ (reference sequence). DNA of the CDR3: TGTGCCAGCAGCTTAGAGGGGTACTCTGGAAACACCATATATTTT. Translation gives CASSLEGYSGNTIYF.

V and J are TRBV7-2 and TRBJ2-7; D is unclear. Germline CDR1 and CDR2: SGHTA and FQGNSA. The V end was cut by 5 bases, the J end by 7 bases, with 21 bases between. The CDR3 is made up of 15 amino acids. CDR3 sequence (DNA): TGTGCCAGCAGCAATTTTGGGCGGAGCCCCCATGAGCAGTACTTC. Its translation: CASSNFGRSPHEQYF.

The chain recombines TRBV4-3 with TRBJ2-3, with TRBD2 matching over 9 bases. The J segment lost 4 bases and the V segment lost 3 bases, leaving 5 bases of the junction unmatched. The germline V gene has CDR1 LGHNA and CDR2 YSLEER. The CDR3 extends over 15 amino acids. The CDR3 DNA reads as TGCGCCAGCAGCCAGCGGGAGGGGGGGCCAGATACGCAGTATTTT. It translates to CASSQREGGPDTQYF.

The DNA of the CDR3 is TGTGCCAGCAGCCTTCACCCATCCCCGGTGGGGTCTTACAATGAGCAGTTCTTC. Residues: CASSLHPSPVGSYNEQFF. The rearrangement uses TRBV7-3 and TRBJ2-1; D is undetermined. CDR1 and CDR2 from the germline V gene are SGHTA and FQGTGA. Trimming left V 5 bases short and J 4 bases short, with 24 bases between. The CDR3 totals 18 residues.

This chain uses TRBV29-1 with TRBJ2-5; no reliable D call. This CDR3 spans 12 amino acids. The V end was cut by 4 bases, the J end by 1 base, with 7 bases between. CDR1 SQVTM and CDR2 ANQGSEA come from the germline V gene. CDR3 nucleotides: TGCAGCGTTGGTAGCAGCCAAGAGACCCAGTACTTC. Encoded protein: CSVGSSQETQYF.

The V and J genes are TRBV11-2 and TRBJ2-5, with a weak D call TRBD2 (6 bases). The last part of the DNA fits TRBJ2-7 better; the J call may be wrong. The CDR3 extends over 15 amino acids. Germline values: CDR1 SGHAT, CDR2 FQNNGV. CDR3 amino acids: CASSHLALASGEQYF. Here the CDR3 DNA reads TGTGCCAGCAGCCATCTCGCGCTAGCGAGTGGCGAGCAGTACTTC.

The V call is TRBV27, the J call TRBJ2-6; a weak D match, TRBD1 (5 bases). Trimming left V 2 bases short and J 2 bases short, with 10 bases between. The length of the CDR3 is 16 residues. CDR1 and CDR2 from the germline V gene are MNHEY and SMNVEV (reference sequence). CDR3 loop: CASSLQGKAGANVLTF. CDR3 coding DNA: TGTGCCAGCAGTTTACAGGGTAAGGCTGGGGCCAACGTCCTGACTTTC. Combining the CDR3 with reference TRBV27 and TRBJ2-6 gives the whole variable domain EAQVTQNPRYLITVTGKKLTVTCSQNMNHEYMSWYRQDPGLGLRQIYYSMNVEVTDKGDVPEGYKVSRKEKRNFPLILESPSPNQTSLYFCASSLQGKAGANVLTFGAGSRLTVL.

The chain recombines TRBV4-1 with TRBJ2-1; TRBD2 matches 14 bases. Germline trimming cut 0 bases from V and 5 bases from J; bases unmatched to any gene: 6. From germline, CDR1 is MGHRA and CDR2 YSYEKL. This CDR3 has 18 amino acids. CDR3 loop: CASSQDPPTSGRDNEQFF. The CDR3 DNA reads TGCGCCAGCAGCCAAGATCCCCCGACTAGCGGGAGGGACAATGAGCAGTTCTTC.

This clone was counted once. V usage is TRBV4-3 and J usage is TRBJ2-3, with D perhaps TRBD2 (5 bases). This CDR3 spans 16 amino acids. With 2 bases removed from V and 2 bases from J, the gap between germline ends came to 14 bases. Germline V CDR1 and CDR2: LGHNA, YSLEER. The CDR3 DNA reads TGCGCCAGCAGCCAAAAACTCGAGGGTATCACAGATACGCAGTATTTT. Protein sequence: CASSQKLEGITDTQYF.

This clone was picked up one time. The V gene is TRBV28, the J gene TRBJ2-7; 12 bases agree with TRBD2. Germline loops: CDR1 MDHEN, CDR2 SYDVKM. V lost 7 bases, J lost 2 bases, and 3 bases stayed unmatched. The CDR3 covers 14 residues. As DNA, the CDR3 is TGTGCCAGCACATGGACTAGCGGGACCTACGAGCAGTACTTC. Its translation is CASTWTSGTYEQYF.

Turning to this clone: This specimen includes other DNA sequences encoding the same CDR3. The chain joins TRBV14 to TRBJ2-5; no definite D call. The length of the CDR3 is 11 residues. Germline V CDR1 and CDR2: SGHDN, FVKESK. Trimming stripped 3 bases from V and 5 bases from J, with 4 bases between. The CDR3 protein is CASSHSETQYF. CDR3 DNA: TGTGCCAGCAGCCACTCGGAGACCCAGTACTTC.

This chain joins TRBV28 and TRBJ1-5; possibly TRBD1 for D (5 bases). The length of the CDR3 is 14 residues. Trimming removed 6 bases from V and 6 bases from J, with 15 bases in between. Germline V gives CDR1 MDHEN, CDR2 SYDVKM. The CDR3 here is CASSPPPGIQPQHF. DNA of the CDR3: TGTGCCAGCAGCCCTCCCCCAGGGATTCAGCCCCAGCATTTT.

V and J are TRBV27 and TRBJ2-5, with 13 bases matching TRBD2. The length of the CDR3 is 16 residues. V trimming: 8 bases; J trimming: 5 bases; junction bases outside the gene matches: 11. The germline gives CDR1 MNHEY, CDR2 SMNVEV (reference sequence). The CDR3 reads CASCLLAGGPKETQYF. CDR3 DNA: TGTGCCAGCTGCTTACTAGCGGGAGGGCCGAAGGAGACCCAGTACTTC.

Of note for this clone: This CDR3 is also generated by other DNA sequences in the sample. The rearrangement links TRBV28 to TRBJ1-2; D uncertain. This CDR3 contains 14 residues. From germline, CDR1 is MDHEN and CDR2 SYDVKM. V dropped 2 bases and J dropped 4 bases, with 11 bases sitting between them. CDR3 region: CASSLTGFGYGYTF. CDR3 in DNA: TGTGCCAGCAGTTTAACCGGGTTCGGCTATGGCTACACCTTC.

V gene TRBV19 combines with J gene TRBJ1-3; tentatively, D is TRBD1 (5 bases). The germline V gene encodes CDR1 LNHDA and CDR2 SQIVND (reference sequence). V lost 4 bases to trimming and J lost 4 bases, with 14 bases between them. This CDR3 has 15 amino acids. In DNA, the CDR3 is TGTGCCAGTAGTACCAGCTGGGGCTACGGAAACACCATATATTTT. The encoded protein is CASSTSWGYGNTIYF.

The rearrangement links TRBV7-9 to TRBJ2-1, with TRBD2 identical over 12 bases. The trim removed 8 bases at V and 5 bases at J, leaving 13 bases unmatched. The CDR3 has 17 residues. Germline lookup yields CDR1 SEHNR and CDR2 FQNEAQ (reference sequence). CDR3 region: CASPQSSSGRAHNEQFF. The CDR3 DNA follows: TGTGCCAGCCCCCAGTCGTCTAGCGGGAGGGCTCACAATGAGCAGTTCTTC.

The CDR3 nucleotides read TGTGCCAGCAGTGTCGGGGGAGGCCATGAGCAGTTCTTC. Amino acids: CASSVGGGHEQFF. The chain links TRBV27 to TRBJ2-1; D might be TRBD2 (6 bases). There are 13 residues in the CDR3. V gave up 5 bases and J gave up 8 bases, with 13 bases separating them. The germline CDR1 and CDR2 sequences are MNHEY and SMNVEV (reference sequence).

This chain joins TRBV9 and TRBJ2-1; D remains unclear. Germline assignment: CDR1 SGDLS and CDR2 YYNGEE. V lost 3 bases, J lost 9 bases, and 16 bases lay in between. The CDR3 is made up of 14 amino acids. CDR3 bases: TGTGCCAGCAGCGCCCTTAAGACTGATCTTGAGCAGTTCTTC. This translates into CASSALKTDLEQFF.